This T cell receptor beta chain was retrieved from a study of T cells after yellow fever vaccination. This CDR3 spans 13 amino acids. From germline, CDR1 is MNHNY and CDR2 SVGAGI (reference sequence). V was cut by 10 bases and J by 4 bases, with 14 bases left in between. It was through 5'RACE template switching that TCR cDNA was made, with a universal primer site and UMIs added. TCRdb reanalysed the 5' RACE reads using MiXCR and keeps one entry per CDR3 protein. The profile shows about 220,000 distinct CDR3 sequences, approximately 6.3% of them singletons. The rearrangement uses TRBV6-6 and TRBJ2-1; D may be TRBD2 (5 bases). The sequencing used CD4+ T cells sorted from PBMCs, collected on the day of the yellow fever booster vaccination. This receptor was obtained from a man aged 30 to 45 who received the YFV17D yellow fever vaccine. The CDR3 DNA follows: TGTGCCACACGGGCGGGTCATTACAATGAGCAGTTCTTC. It encodes CATRAGHYNEQFF.